This T cell receptor beta chain originates from a study of control samples from healthy donors and cancer patients. Only in-frame clones appear in the TCRdb table, and some are missing; sequencing was by immunoSEQ multiplex PCR. The table lists tens of thousands of clones, about 87% of them singletons. This CDR3 contains 17 residues. With 0 bases removed from V and 7 bases from J, the gap between germline ends came to 17 bases. CDR1 is SGHRS, CDR2 YFSETQ, per germline. The chain carries TRBV5-1 and TRBJ1-6; weak D call: TRBD1 (5 bases). The specimen was blood. The TCR was taken from a woman in her seventies in good health. The CDR3: CASSLESVRQINSPLHF. The CDR3 DNA follows: TGCGCCAGCAGCTTGGAAAGCGTTCGACAGATAAATTCACCCCTCCACTTT. The complete variable domain, with remaining parts taken from reference TRBV5-1 and TRBJ1-6, reads KAGVTQTPRYLIKTRGQQVTLSCSPISGHRSVSWYQQTPGQGLQFLFEYFSETQRNKGNFPGRFSGRQFSNSRSEMNVSTLELGDSALYLCASSLESVRQINSPLHFGNGTRLTVT.